This is a list of T cell receptor beta chains from one sample in a study of early T cells in non-severe SARS-CoV-2 infection. TCRdb recomputed calls from the 5' RACE reads with MiXCR, one row per CDR3 protein. The sample lists 65,000 to 70,000 distinct CDR3 sequences, 12% occurring once. Sequenced material: whole blood. These receptors came from an adult who was a healthcare worker with PCR-confirmed SARS-CoV-2 infection or an uninfected control (not recorded which). The conserved cysteine and the conserved F or W are not part of the CDR3 here. Fields, in order: V gene, CDR3 protein.

TRBV6-5 | ASSPLGAPEGTQY
TRBV3-1 | ASSPGLAGYEQY
TRBV5-1 | ASSVGLAISTDTQY
TRBV5-1 | ASSLRRTSTDTQY
TRBV7-3 | ASSLDMSSYNEQF
TRBV12-3/TRBV12-4 | ASSPRGPTEAF
TRBV6-6 | ASRGLTGGTEAF
TRBV7-9 | ASSETENYGYT
TRBV7-9 | ASSLVQAEAF
TRBV7-2 | ASTRAWGLGQETQY
TRBV20-1 | SASGQRDGYT
TRBV20-1 | SARAFLAGVSYEQY
TRBV5-4 | ASSSEQSSYNEQF
TRBV27 | ASSSLGSEQF
TRBV29-1 | SGQGSGYGYT
TRBV11-2 | ASSPQGWPQETQY
TRBV7-8 | ASSPPGLEETQY
TRBV29-1 | SVYRGRGDEQY
TRBV11-2 | ASRVGRGTSTDTQY
TRBV6-2/TRBV6-3 | ASSYIGQGGGANVLT
TRBV3-1 | ASSGWDEQY
TRBV20-1 | SARDLGGAGNTIY
TRBV29-1 | SVVKEQGRTQY